Presented here are 19 T cell receptor beta chains from one specimen sequenced in a study of human T cells and chemical hapten exposure. TCRdb independently ran MiXCR on the RACE reads; one entry per CDR3 protein. The table includes about 69,000 distinct CDR3 sequences, 32% detected once. The time point here: patch test 1, 2 weeks after DPC sensitization. Treatment: therapeutic diphenylcyclopropenone sensitization with weekly scalp DPC. The source material was whole blood, sampled in connection with sensitization to the hapten diphenylcyclopropenone (DPC). The receptors derive from a man in his forties with alopecia areata. Some clones in this sample may be carry-over from other donors' samples.

The chain carries TRBV20-1 and TRBJ1-1; D gene ambiguous. CDR1 DFQATT and CDR2 SNEGSKA come from the germline V gene (reference sequence). This CDR3 region has 14 residues. Trimming removed 3 bases at V and 3 bases at J, with 14 bases between. CDR3 loop: CSASRPGRDTEAFF. CDR3 DNA: TGCAGTGCTAGCCGCCCGGGTCGGGACACTGAAGCTTTCTTT.

This rearrangement joins TRBV6-1 to TRBJ1-2; D is perhaps TRBD1 (5 bases). V lost 0 bases, J lost 4 bases, and 12 bases lay in between. This CDR3 comprises 15 residues. Germline V gene data show CDR1 as MNHNS and CDR2 as SASEGT. The CDR3 protein is CASSEATGDPYGYTF. Written as DNA, the CDR3 is TGTGCCAGCAGTGAAGCTACCGGGGACCCCTATGGCTACACCTTC.

This clonotype was detected ten times or more. V usage is TRBV20-1 and J usage is TRBJ2-7; D is uncertain. V was trimmed by 0 bases and J by 0 bases, leaving 9 bases between them. Per the germline V gene, CDR1 is DFQATT and CDR2 is SNEGSKA (reference sequence). This CDR3 is built from 14 residues. The CDR3 coding sequence is TGCAGTGCTAGAGATCCGGGCAGCTCCTACGAGCAGTACTTC. It yields the protein CSARDPGSSYEQYF.

This clonotype occurred a few times. The chain carries TRBV5-6 and TRBJ1-1, with D unclear. The CDR3 extends over 14 amino acids. CDR1 and CDR2 (germline): SGHDT, YYEEEE. With 0 bases removed from V and 1 base from J, the gap between germline ends came to 7 bases. CDR3 DNA: TGTGCCAGCAGCTTGGTGTTTCAGAACACTGAAGCTTTCTTT. Amino acids: CASSLVFQNTEAFF.

Only a few counts were recorded for this clonotype. V usage is TRBV15 and J usage is TRBJ2-7; D unclear. Germline lookup yields CDR1 LNHNV and CDR2 YYDKDF (reference sequence). Between the trimmed V and J ends, which lost 2 bases and 3 bases, there was a span of 11 bases. CDR3 length: 14 residues. In nucleotides, the CDR3 is TGTGCCACCAGCAGAACCGGGTCGATCTACGAGCAGTACTTC. Its protein product is CATSRTGSIYEQYF.

This clonotype was observed a handful of times. The chain carries TRBV28 and TRBJ2-3; 7 positions match TRBD2. With V trimmed by 4 bases and J by 3 bases, 10 bases remained unmatched. CDR1 MDHEN and CDR2 SYDVKM come from the germline V gene. CDR3 length equals 16 residues. The CDR3 DNA follows: TGTGCCAGCAGTTCCTTAGCGGGCGAGGGAACAGATACGCAGTATTTT. Its protein product is CASSSLAGEGTDTQYF.

The chain carries TRBV6-5 and TRBJ1-1; the D is unclear. V lost 7 bases to trimming and J lost 1 base, with 10 bases between them. This CDR3 region has 13 residues. CDR1 and CDR2 from the germline V gene are MNHEY and SVGAGI. The chain's CDR3 is CASKLQGNTEAFF. CDR3 in DNA: TGTGCCAGCAAACTACAAGGGAACACTGAAGCTTTCTTT.

In its sample, this clonotype was seen a few times. V usage is TRBV20-1 and J usage is TRBJ2-3, with 7 bases aligning to TRBD2. Germline CDR1 DFQATT, CDR2 SNEGSKA (reference sequence). This CDR3 region has 14 residues. J lost 4 bases, V lost 2 bases, and 6 bases had no gene match. The DNA of the CDR3 is TGCAGTGCTAGAAGGGAGGGCCGGGCAGATACGCAGTATTTT. This gives the protein CSARREGRADTQYF.

The genes are TRBV5-1 and TRBJ2-6, with unresolved D. The CDR3 has 16 amino acids. The germline V gene has CDR1 SGHRS and CDR2 YFSETQ. Trimming shortened V by 4 bases and J by 0 bases, and 11 bases separated the two germline ends. The CDR3 DNA reads TGCGCCAGCAGCCCCCCCATCAGCTCTGGGGCCAACGTCCTGACTTTC. It yields the protein CASSPPISSGANVLTF. Full variable domain (rest looked up from reference TRBV5-1 and TRBJ2-6): KAGVTQTPRYLIKTRGQQVTLSCSPISGHRSVSWYQQTPGQGLQFLFEYFSETQRNKGNFPGRFSGRQFSNSRSEMNVSTLELGDSALYLCASSPPISSGANVLTFGAGSRLTVL.

The gene calls are TRBV7-2 and TRBJ2-1; a weak D match, TRBD1 (5 bases). CDR1 SGHTA and CDR2 FQGNSA come from the germline V gene. The CDR3 spans 15 residues. V was shortened by 5 bases and J by 4 bases, with 15 bases between the two germline ends. The CDR3, as DNA: TGTGCCAGCAGCCTTAATGGGGCCGGGTACAATGAGCAGTTCTTC. The encoded protein is CASSLNGAGYNEQFF.

This clonotype was found once. The rearrangement joins TRBV25-1 to TRBJ2-7, with 9 nucleotides matching TRBD2. Germline CDR1 and CDR2: MGHDK and SYGVNS. The CDR3 runs to 16 residues. Unmatched junction bases numbered 13, after V lost 4 bases and J lost 6 bases. In DNA form, the CDR3 reads TGTGCCAGCAGTGCCGTGGGCCGGGTAGCGGGAGCCGAGCAGTACTTC. It is translated as CASSAVGRVAGAEQYF.

This clonotype was found many times. The chain joins TRBV20-1 to TRBJ2-1; possibly TRBD1 for D (6 bases). The germline V gene has CDR1 DFQATT and CDR2 SNEGSKA (reference sequence). V lost 3 bases to trimming and J lost 4 bases, with 13 bases between them. The CDR3 sequence is 14 residues long. CDR3 residues: CSASRQALYNEQFF. In nucleotides, the CDR3 is TGCAGTGCTAGTAGACAGGCCCTATACAATGAGCAGTTCTTC.

V usage is TRBV7-6 and J usage is TRBJ2-2; unclear D gene. Trimming took 0 bases from V and 1 from J, leaving 9 bases between them. The V gene's germline CDR1 is SGHVS and CDR2 FNYEAQ. The CDR3 is 16 amino acids. CDR3 region: CASSLAIGGNTGELFF. The CDR3 DNA reads TGTGCCAGCAGCTTAGCGATTGGCGGGAACACCGGGGAGCTGTTTTTT.

The genes are TRBV12-3 or TRBV12-4 and TRBJ2-5, with 8 bases that match TRBD1. The CDR3 has 16 amino acids. V lost 3 bases and J lost 4; bases outside the gene matches: 10. The DNA of the CDR3 is TGTGCCAGCAGTTTCGGTCGGACAGGGTCGAGAGAGACCCAGTACTTC. This encodes CASSFGRTGSRETQYF.

J is TRBJ2-6 and V is TRBV12-3 or TRBV12-4; the match to TRBD2 covers 12 bases. V dropped 3 bases and J dropped 3; count of bases not matched to a gene: 6. The CDR3 is 18 residues long. CDR3 sequence: CASSLRTSGIGGANVLTF. The CDR3 DNA sequence: TGTGCCAGCAGTTTGCGGACTAGCGGGATTGGTGGGGCCAACGTCCTGACTTTC.

A few counts support this clonotype. V is TRBV7-9 and J is TRBJ2-7; tentatively, D is TRBD2 (6 bases). CDR3 size: 14 residues. Germline-derived CDR1 and CDR2 are SEHNR and FQNEAQ (reference sequence). V lost 5 bases and J lost 5, with 16 bases in between. The CDR3 here is CASSPPGLIHEQYF. The CDR3 DNA is TGTGCCAGCAGCCCCCCGGGACTGATCCACGAGCAGTACTTC.

This clonotype was observed a handful of times. The chain employs TRBV10-3 and TRBJ2-7; 10 bases line up with TRBD1. The CDR3 spans 15 residues. Germline CDR1 reads ENHRY; CDR2 reads SYGVKD. After removal of 4 bases from V and 7 bases from J, the junction contained 10 bases not matched to a gene. CDR3 in amino acids: CAISVGGTGAGEQYF. DNA of the CDR3: TGTGCCATCAGTGTCGGCGGGACAGGGGCAGGAGAGCAGTACTTC.

The rearrangement joins TRBV5-1 to TRBJ2-1; 16 nucleotides line up with TRBD2. After removal of 3 bases from V and 8 bases from J, the junction contained 8 bases not matched to a gene. CDR3 length equals 17 residues. Germline CDR1 reads SGHRS; CDR2 reads YFSETQ. CDR3 sequence: CASSSGLAGGPVYEQFF. DNA of the CDR3: TGCGCCAGCAGCTCGGGACTAGCGGGAGGGCCGGTGTATGAGCAGTTCTTC. Full variable domain (outside the CDR3, taken from reference TRBV5-1 and TRBJ2-1): KAGVTQTPRYLIKTRGQQVTLSCSPISGHRSVSWYQQTPGQGLQFLFEYFSETQRNKGNFPGRFSGRQFSNSRSEMNVSTLELGDSALYLCASSSGLAGGPVYEQFFGPGTRLTVL.

The V call is TRBV7-9, the J call TRBJ2-7; 8 positions match TRBD1. Germline V gene lookup returns CDR1 SEHNR and CDR2 FQNEAQ (reference sequence). There are 13 residues in the CDR3. With 5 bases clipped from V and 3 bases from J, the junction kept 3 bases outside the gene matches. The CDR3 coding sequence is TGTGCCAGCAGCAGAGGACAGGGCTACGAGCAGTACTTC. It specifies CASSRGQGYEQYF. Complete variable domain (other parts from reference TRBV7-9 and TRBJ2-7): DTGVSQNPRHKITKRGQNVTFRCDPISEHNRLYWYRQTLGQGPEFLTYFQNEAQLEKSRLLSDRFSAERPKGSFSTLEIQRTEQGDSAMYLCASSRGQGYEQYFGPGTRLTVT.